The present entry profiles one T cell receptor (beta chain) with its context. Its antigen is unknown. Sequencing was performed with immunoSEQ multiplex PCR; in TCRdb, only in-frame clones are kept and a portion is missing. The sample has approximately 13,000 clones, 76% seen once. This sample stems from a study of chemoradiotherapy in HPV16-positive cancers. Study conclusions and caveats: Candidate HPV-specific clones and E7-related TCR motifs grew in tumor during treatment. The functional HPV-specific definition rests on just a couple of HPV16-positive patients.

The CDR3 runs 15 residues. CDR1 and CDR2 from the germline V gene are WSHSY and SAAADI. With 1 base removed from V and 4 bases from J, the gap between germline ends came to 14 bases. The sequence was collected from a human donor with HPV-associated anogenital cancer. The chain recombines TRBV10-2 with TRBJ2-7; D gene uncertain. Sample acquisition took place from a patient who underwent chemoradiotherapy. The CDR3 region is CASSEFPQAGYEQYF. The CDR3 DNA reads TGCGCCAGCAGTGAGTTCCCTCAGGCCGGTTACGAGCAGTACTTC.